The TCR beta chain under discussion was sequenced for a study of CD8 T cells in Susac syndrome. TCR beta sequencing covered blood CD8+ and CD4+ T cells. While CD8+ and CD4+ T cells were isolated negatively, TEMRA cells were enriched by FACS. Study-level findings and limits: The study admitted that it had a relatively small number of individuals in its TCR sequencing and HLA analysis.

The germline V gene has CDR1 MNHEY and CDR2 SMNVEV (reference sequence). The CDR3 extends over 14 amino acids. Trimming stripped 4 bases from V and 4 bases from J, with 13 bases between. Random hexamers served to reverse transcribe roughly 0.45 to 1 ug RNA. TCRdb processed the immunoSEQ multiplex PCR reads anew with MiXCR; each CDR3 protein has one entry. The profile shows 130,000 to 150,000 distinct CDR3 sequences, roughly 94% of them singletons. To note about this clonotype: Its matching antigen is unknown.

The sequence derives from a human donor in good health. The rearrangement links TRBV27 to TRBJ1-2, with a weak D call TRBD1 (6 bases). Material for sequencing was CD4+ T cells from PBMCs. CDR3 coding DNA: TGTGCCAGCAGTTCTTTGACAGGACTCTATGGCTACACCTTC. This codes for CASSSLTGLYGYTF.